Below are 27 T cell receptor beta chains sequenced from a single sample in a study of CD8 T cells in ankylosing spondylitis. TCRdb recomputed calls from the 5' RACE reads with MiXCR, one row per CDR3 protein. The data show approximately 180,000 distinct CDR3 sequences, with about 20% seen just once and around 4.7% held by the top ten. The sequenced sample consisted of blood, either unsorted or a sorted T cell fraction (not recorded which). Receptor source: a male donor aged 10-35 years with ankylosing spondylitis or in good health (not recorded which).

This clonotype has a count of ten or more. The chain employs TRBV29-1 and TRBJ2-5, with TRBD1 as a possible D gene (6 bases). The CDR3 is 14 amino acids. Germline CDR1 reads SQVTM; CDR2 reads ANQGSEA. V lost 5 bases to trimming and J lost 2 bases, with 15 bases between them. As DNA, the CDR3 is TGCAGCGTTATAGTCGGACAGTTACAAGAGACCCAGTACTTC. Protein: CSVIVGQLQETQYF.

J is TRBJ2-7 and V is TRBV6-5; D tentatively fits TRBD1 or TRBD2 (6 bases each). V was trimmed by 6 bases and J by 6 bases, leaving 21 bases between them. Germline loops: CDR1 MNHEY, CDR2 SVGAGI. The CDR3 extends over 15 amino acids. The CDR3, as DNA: TGTGCCAGCAGCCCGGCCGGGGGCCGCTCAGTCGAGCAGTACGTC. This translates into CASSPAGGRSVEQYV.

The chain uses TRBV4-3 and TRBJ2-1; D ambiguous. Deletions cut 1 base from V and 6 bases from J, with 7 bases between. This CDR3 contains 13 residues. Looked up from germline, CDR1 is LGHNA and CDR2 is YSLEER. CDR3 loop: CASSQVALNEQFF. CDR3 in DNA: TGCGCCAGCAGCCAAGTAGCCCTCAATGAGCAGTTCTTC.

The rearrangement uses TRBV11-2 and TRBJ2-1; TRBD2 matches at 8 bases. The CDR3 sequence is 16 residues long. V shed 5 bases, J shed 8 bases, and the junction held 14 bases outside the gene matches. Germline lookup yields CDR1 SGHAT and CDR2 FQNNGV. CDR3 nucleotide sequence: TGTGCCAGCAGCCACACGGGGCGGGAGGTGGGGTATGAGCAGTTCTTC. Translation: CASSHTGREVGYEQFF. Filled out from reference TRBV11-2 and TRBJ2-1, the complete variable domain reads EAGVAQSPRYKIIEKRQSVAFWCNPISGHATLYWYQQILGQGPKLLIQFQNNGVVDDSQLPKDRFSAERLKGVDSTLKIQPAKLEDSAVYLCASSHTGREVGYEQFFGPGTRLTVL.

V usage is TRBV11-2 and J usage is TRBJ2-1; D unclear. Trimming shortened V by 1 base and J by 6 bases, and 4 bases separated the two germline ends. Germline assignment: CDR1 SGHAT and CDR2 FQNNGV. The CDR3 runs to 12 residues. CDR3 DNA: TGTGCCAGCAGCTTAGTCCGCAATGAGCAGTTCTTC. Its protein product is CASSLVRNEQFF.

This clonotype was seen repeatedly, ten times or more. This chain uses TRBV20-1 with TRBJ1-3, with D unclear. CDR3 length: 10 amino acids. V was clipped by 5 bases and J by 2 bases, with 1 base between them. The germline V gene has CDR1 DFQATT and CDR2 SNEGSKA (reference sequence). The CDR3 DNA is TGCAGTGCTGCTGGAAACACCATATATTTT. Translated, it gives CSAAGNTIYF.

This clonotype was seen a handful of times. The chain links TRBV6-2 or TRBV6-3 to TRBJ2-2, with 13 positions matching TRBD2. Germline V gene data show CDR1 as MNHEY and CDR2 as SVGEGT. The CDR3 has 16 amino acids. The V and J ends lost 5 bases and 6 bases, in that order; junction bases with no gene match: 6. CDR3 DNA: TGTGCCAGCAGTACACGGACTAGCGGGAGCTCCGGGGAGCTGTTTTTT. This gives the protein CASSTRTSGSSGELFF.

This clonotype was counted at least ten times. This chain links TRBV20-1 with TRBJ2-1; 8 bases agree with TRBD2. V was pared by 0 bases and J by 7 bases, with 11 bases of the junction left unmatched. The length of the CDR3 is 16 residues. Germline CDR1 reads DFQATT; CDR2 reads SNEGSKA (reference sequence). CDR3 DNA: TGCAGTGCTAGAGATGTCCGGACGGGAGGGCGGAATGAGCAGTTCTTC. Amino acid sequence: CSARDVRTGGRNEQFF.

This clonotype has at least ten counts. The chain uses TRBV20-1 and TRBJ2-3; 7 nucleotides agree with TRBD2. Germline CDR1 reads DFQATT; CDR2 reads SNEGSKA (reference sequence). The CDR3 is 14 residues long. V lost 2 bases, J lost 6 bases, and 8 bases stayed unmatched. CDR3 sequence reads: CSARRLALGDTQYF. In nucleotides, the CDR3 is TGCAGTGCTAGACGACTAGCCTTGGGGGATACGCAGTATTTT.

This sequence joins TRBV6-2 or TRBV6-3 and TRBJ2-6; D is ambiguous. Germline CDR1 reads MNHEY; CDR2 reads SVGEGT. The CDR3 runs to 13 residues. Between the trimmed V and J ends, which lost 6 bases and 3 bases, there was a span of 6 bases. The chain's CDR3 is CASRGSGANVLTF. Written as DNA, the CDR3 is TGTGCCAGCAGAGGTAGTGGGGCCAACGTCCTGACTTTC.

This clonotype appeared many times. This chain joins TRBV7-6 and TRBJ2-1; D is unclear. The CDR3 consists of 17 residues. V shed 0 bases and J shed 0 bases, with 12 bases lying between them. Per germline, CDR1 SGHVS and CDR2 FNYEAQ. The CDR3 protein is CASSLAGVAISYNEQFF. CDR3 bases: TGTGCCAGCAGCTTAGCCGGAGTGGCCATCTCCTACAATGAGCAGTTCTTC.

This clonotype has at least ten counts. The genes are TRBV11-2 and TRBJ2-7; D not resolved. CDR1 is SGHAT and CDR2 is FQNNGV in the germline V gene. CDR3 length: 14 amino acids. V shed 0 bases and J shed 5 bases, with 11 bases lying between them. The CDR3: CASSLEAFADEQYF. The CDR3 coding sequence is TGTGCCAGCAGCTTAGAGGCCTTTGCGGACGAGCAGTACTTC. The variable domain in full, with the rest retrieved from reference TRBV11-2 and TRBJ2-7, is EAGVAQSPRYKIIEKRQSVAFWCNPISGHATLYWYQQILGQGPKLLIQFQNNGVVDDSQLPKDRFSAERLKGVDSTLKIQPAKLEDSAVYLCASSLEAFADEQYFGPGTRLTVT.

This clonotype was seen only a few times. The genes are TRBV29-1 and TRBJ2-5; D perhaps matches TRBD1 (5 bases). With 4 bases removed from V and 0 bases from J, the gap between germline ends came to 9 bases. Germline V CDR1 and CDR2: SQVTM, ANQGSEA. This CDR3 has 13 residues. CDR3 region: CSVVQGNQETQYF. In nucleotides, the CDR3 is TGCAGCGTTGTCCAGGGAAACCAAGAGACCCAGTACTTC.

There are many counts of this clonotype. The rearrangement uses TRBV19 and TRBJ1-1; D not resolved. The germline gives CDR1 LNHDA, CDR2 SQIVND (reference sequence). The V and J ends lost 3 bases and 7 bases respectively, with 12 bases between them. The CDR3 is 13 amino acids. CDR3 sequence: CASSMEAVVEAFF. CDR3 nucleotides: TGTGCCAGTAGTATGGAAGCCGTTGTTGAAGCTTTCTTT.

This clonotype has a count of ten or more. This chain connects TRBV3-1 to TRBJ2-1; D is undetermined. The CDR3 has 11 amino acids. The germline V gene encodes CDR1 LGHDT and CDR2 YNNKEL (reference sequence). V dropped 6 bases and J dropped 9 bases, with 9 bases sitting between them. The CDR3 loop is CASRLDGEQFF. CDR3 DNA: TGTGCCAGCAGATTGGATGGTGAGCAGTTCTTC.

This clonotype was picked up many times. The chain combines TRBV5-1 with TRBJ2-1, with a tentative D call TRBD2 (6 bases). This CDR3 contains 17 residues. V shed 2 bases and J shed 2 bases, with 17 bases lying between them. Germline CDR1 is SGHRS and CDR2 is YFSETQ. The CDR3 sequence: CASSLRFRESTYNEQFF. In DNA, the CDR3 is TGCGCCAGCAGCTTAAGATTTCGGGAGTCCACCTACAATGAGCAGTTCTTC.

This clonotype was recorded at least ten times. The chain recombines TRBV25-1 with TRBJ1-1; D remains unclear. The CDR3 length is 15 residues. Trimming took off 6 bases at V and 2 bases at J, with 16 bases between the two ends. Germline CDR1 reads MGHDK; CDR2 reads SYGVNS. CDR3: CASRSEVIFNTEAFF. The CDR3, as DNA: TGTGCCAGCAGATCAGAGGTCATATTCAACACTGAAGCTTTCTTT.

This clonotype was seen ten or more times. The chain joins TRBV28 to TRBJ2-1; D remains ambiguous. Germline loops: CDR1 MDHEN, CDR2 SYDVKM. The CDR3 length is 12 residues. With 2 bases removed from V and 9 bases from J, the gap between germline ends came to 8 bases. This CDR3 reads CASSLRATEQFF. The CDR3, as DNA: TGTGCCAGCAGTTTACGGGCGACTGAGCAGTTCTTC.

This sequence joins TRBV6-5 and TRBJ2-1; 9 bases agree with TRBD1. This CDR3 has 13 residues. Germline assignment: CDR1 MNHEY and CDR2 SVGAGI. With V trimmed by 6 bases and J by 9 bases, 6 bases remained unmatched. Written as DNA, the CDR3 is TGTGCCAGCAGCAGGGACAGGGTCAGTGAGCAGTTCTTC. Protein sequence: CASSRDRVSEQFF.

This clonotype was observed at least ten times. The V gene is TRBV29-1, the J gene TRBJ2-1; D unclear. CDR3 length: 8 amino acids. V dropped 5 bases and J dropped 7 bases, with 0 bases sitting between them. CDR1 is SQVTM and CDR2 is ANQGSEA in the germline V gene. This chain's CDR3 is CSVNEQFF. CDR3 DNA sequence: TGCAGCGTTAATGAGCAGTTCTTC.

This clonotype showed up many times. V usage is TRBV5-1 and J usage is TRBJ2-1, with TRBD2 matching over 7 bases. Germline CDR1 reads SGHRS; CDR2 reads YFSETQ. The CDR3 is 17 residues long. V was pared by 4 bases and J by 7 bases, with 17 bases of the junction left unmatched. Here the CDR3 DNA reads TGCGCCAGCAGCCCAAGACCGTTAGCGGGCAGGGTAAATGAGCAGTTCTTC. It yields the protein CASSPRPLAGRVNEQFF.

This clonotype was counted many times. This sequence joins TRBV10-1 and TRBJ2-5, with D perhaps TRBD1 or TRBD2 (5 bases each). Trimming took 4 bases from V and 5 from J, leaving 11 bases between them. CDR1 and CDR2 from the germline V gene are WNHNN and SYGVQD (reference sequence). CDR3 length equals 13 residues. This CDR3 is CASSAAGTETQYF. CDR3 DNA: TGCGCCAGCAGTGCGGCCGGGACGGAGACCCAGTACTTC.

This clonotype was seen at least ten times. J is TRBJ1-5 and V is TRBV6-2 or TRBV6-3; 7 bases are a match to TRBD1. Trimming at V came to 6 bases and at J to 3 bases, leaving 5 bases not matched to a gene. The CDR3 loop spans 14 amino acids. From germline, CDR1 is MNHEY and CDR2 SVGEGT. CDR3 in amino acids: CASSQDRFNQPQHF. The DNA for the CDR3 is TGTGCCAGCAGCCAGGACAGGTTCAATCAGCCCCAGCATTTT.

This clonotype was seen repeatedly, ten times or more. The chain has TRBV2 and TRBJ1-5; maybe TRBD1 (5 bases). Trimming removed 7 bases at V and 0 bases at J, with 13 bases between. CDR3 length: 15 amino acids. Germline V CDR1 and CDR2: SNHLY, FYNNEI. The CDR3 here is CASNSGPGSNQPQHF. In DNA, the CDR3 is TGTGCCAGCAATTCGGGACCTGGTAGCAATCAGCCCCAGCATTTT.

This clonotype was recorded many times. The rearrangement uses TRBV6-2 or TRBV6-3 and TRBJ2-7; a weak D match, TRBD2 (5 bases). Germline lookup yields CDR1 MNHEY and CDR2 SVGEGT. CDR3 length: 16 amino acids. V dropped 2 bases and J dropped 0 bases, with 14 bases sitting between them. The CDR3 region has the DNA TGTGCCAGCAGTTACGAGGTGGGAGAGGTCTCCTACGAGCAGTACGTC. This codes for CASSYEVGEVSYEQYV.

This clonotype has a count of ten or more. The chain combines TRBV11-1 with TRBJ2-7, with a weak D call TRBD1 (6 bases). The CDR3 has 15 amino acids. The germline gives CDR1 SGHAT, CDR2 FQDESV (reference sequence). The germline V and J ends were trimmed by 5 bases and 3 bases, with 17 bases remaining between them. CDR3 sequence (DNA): TGTGCCAGCAGCCAGGAAACAGGGCCCAACTACGAGCAGTACTTC. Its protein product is CASSQETGPNYEQYF.

This CDR3 is CASSEVQASTDTQYF. CDR3 nucleotides: TGTGCCAGCAGTGAAGTACAGGCAAGCACAGATACGCAGTATTTT. The chain carries TRBV2 and TRBJ2-3; a possible D gene is TRBD1 (5 bases). This CDR3 contains 15 residues. V dropped 1 base and J dropped 0 bases, with 8 bases sitting between them. In germline, CDR1 is SNHLY, CDR2 FYNNEI.